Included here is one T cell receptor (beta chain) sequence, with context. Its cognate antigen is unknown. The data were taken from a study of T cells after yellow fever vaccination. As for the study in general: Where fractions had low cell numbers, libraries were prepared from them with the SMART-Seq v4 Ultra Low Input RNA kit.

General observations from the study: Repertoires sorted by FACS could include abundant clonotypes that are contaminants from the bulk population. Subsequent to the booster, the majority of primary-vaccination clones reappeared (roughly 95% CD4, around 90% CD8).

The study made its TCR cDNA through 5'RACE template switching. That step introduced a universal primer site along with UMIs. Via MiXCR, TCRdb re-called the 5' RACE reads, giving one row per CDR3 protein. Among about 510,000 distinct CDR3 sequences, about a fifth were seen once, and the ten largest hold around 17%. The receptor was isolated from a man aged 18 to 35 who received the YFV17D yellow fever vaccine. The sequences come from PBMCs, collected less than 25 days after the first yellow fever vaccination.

CDR3 in DNA: TGTGCCAGTAGTGGTGTGATCCAAGAGACCCAGTACTTC. This encodes CASSGVIQETQYF. The rearrangement uses TRBV19 and TRBJ2-5; D uncertain. CDR1 and CDR2 from the germline V gene are LNHDA and SQIVND (reference sequence). CDR3 length: 13 amino acids. Trimming removed 5 bases at V and 1 base at J, with 8 bases between.